This T cell receptor beta chain was sequenced in a study of yellow fever vaccine responses in identical twins (dated by TCRdb to the late 2010s). About the full investigation: In identical twins, the study followed T cell clones that responded to the vaccine with precision.

What the work shows at the level of the full study, not this receptor alone: According to the authors, in identical twins the way T cells responded to vaccination appeared partly convergent and partly personalized.

Libraries were prepared through RT-PCR. These reads were obtained on an Illumina HiSeq 2500. The public reads were reprocessed in TCRdb via fastp at Q25 and MiXCR, keeping in-frame beta chains. Rows are unified per CDR3 protein, each entry keeping the most common DNA and genes. The sample table holds 4,500 to 7,000 distinct CDR3 sequences, of which 65% were seen once. Roughly 4% of the sample lies in the top ten. Details on this clonotype: This clone's antigen is unknown. The input lacks base qualities; no much larger clone sits a single base away.

This sample comprised T cells from blood (PBMCs), unsorted or a sorted subset (not recorded which), obtained before or after yellow fever vaccination (not recorded which). The TCR comes from a woman under 30 who received the yellow fever vaccine. Donor details come from another sample of the same person, matched by shared clones.

CDR3 reads: CASSTDRSLDSQHF. Read as DNA, the sequence is TGTGCCAGCAGCACAGACAGGTCCCTAGATTCCCAGCATTTT. Recombination linked TRBV7-9 to TRBJ1-5; TRBD1 is a possible D gene, resting on 6 matching bases. CDR1 SEHNR and CDR2 FQNEAQ were looked up in the germline V gene (reference sequence). Deletion took 5 bases off V and 11 bases off J, with a span of 19 bases between the germline ends. There are 14 amino acids in the CDR3, from cysteine to phenylalanine inclusive. The entry retains the CDR3 DNA only, 42 bases that are in frame from base 1.